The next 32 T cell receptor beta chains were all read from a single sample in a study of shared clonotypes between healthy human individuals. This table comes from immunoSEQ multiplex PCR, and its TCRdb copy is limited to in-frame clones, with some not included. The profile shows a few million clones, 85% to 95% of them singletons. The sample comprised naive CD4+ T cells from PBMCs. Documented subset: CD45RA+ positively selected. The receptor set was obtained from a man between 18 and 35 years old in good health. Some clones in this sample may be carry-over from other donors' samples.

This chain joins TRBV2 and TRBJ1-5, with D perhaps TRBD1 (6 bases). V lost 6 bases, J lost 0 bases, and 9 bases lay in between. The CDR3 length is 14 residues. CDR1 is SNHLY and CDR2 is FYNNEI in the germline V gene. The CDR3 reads CASRGGLSNQPQHF. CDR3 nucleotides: TGTGCCAGCAGAGGGGGACTTAGCAATCAGCCCCAGCATTTT.

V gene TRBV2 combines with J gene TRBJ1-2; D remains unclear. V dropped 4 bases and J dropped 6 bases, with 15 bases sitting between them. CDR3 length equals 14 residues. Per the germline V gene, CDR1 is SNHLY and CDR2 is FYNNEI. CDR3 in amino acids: CASSGVGGRNGYTF. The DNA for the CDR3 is TGTGCCAGCAGTGGGGTGGGAGGGAGGAATGGCTACACCTTC. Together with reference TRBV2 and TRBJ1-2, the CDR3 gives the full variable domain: EPEVTQTPSHQVTQMGQEVILRCVPISNHLYFYWYRQILGQKVEFLVSFYNNEISEKSEIFDDQFSVERPDGSNFTLKIRSTKLEDSAMYFCASSGVGGRNGYTFGSGTRLTVV.

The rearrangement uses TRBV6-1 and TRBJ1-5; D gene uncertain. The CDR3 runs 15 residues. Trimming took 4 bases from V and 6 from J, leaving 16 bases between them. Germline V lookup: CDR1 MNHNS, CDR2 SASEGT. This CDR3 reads CASSAGGRVGQPQHF. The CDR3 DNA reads TGTGCCAGCAGTGCGGGAGGGCGGGTCGGTCAGCCCCAGCATTTT.

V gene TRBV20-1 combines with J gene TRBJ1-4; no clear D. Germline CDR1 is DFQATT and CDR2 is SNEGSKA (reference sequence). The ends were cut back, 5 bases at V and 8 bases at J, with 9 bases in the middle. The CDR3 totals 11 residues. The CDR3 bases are TGCAGTGCTGGCCGGGCCGAAAAACTGTTTTTT. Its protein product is CSAGRAEKLFF.

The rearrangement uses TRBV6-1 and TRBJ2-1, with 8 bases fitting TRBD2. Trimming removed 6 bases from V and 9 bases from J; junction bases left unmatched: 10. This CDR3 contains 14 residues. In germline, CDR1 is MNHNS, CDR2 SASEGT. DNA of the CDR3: TGTGCCAGCAGAGCTAGCGGGTTTTATGGTGAGCAGTTCTTC. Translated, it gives CASRASGFYGEQFF.

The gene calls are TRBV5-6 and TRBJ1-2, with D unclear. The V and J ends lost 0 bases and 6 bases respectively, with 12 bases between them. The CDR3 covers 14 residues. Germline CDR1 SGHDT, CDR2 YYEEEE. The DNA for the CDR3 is TGTGCCAGCAGCTTGGGAGAAGGGTTGAATGGCTACACCTTC. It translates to CASSLGEGLNGYTF.

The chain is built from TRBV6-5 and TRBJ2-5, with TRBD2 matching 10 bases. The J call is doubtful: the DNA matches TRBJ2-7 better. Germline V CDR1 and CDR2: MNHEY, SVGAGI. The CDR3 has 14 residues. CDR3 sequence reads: CASSRLAGLYEQYF. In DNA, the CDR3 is TGTGCCAGCAGCAGACTAGCGGGTCTGTACGAGCAGTACTTC.

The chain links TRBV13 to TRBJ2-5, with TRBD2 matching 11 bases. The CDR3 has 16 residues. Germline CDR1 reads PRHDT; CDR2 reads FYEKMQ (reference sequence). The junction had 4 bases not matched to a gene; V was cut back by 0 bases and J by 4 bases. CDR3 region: CASSLGGLAGGETQYF. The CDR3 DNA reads TGTGCCAGCAGCTTAGGCGGACTAGCGGGCGGAGAGACCCAGTACTTC. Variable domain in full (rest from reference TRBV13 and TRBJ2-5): AAGVIQSPRHLIKEKRETATLKCYPIPRHDTVYWYQQGPGQDPQFLISFYEKMQSDKGSIPDRFSAQQFSDYHSELNMSSLELGDSALYFCASSLGGLAGGETQYFGPGTRLLVL.

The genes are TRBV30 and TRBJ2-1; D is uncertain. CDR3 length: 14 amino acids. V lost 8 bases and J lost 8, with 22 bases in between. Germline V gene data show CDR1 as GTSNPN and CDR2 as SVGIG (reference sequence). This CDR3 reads CATPYPSLLDEQFF. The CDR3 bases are TGTGCCACACCATACCCCTCTCTACTCGATGAGCAGTTCTTC.

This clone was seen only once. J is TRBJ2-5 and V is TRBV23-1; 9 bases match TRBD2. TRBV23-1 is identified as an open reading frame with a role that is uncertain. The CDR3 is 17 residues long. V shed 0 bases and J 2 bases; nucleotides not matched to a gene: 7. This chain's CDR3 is CASSQSVPSGTQETQYF. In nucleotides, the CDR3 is TGCGCCAGCAGTCAATCGGTACCTAGCGGGACTCAAGAGACCCAGTACTTC.

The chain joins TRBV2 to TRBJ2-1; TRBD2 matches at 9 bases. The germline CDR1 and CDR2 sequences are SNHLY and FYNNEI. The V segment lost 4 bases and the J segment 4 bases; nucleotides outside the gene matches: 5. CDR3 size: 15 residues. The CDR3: CASSVRREGYNEQFF. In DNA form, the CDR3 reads TGTGCCAGCAGTGTCCGGCGGGAGGGTTACAATGAGCAGTTCTTC.

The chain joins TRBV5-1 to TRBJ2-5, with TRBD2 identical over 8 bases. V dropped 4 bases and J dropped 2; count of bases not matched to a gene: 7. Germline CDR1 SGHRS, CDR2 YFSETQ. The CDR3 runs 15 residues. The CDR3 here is CASSGVLAAQETQYF. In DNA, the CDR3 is TGCGCCAGCAGCGGAGTACTAGCGGCTCAAGAGACCCAGTACTTC.

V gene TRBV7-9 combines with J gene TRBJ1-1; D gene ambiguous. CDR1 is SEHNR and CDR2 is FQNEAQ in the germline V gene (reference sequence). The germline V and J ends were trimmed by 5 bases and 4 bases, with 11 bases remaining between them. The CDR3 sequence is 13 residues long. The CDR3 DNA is TGTGCCAGCAGCCCACCGGGCATCACTGAAGCTTTCTTT. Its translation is CASSPPGITEAFF.

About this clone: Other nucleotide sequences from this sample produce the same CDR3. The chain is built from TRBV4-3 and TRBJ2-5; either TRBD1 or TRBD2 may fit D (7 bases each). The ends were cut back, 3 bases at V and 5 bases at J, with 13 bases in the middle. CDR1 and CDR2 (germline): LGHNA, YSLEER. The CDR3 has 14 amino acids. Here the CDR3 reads CASSHRQGGETQYF. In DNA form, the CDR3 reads TGCGCCAGCAGCCACCGACAGGGAGGGGAGACCCAGTACTTC.

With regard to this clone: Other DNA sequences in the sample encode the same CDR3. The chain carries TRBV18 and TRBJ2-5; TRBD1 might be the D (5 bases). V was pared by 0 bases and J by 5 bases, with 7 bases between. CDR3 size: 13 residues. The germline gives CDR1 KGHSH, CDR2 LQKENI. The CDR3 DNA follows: TGTGCCAGCTCACCACCGGGGCGGGAGACCCAGTACTTC. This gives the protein CASSPPGRETQYF.

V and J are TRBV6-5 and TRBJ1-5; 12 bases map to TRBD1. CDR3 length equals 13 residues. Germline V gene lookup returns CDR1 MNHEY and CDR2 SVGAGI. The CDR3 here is CATGTGGRQPQHF. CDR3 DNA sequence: TGTGCTACCGGGACAGGGGGCCGACAGCCCCAGCATTTT.

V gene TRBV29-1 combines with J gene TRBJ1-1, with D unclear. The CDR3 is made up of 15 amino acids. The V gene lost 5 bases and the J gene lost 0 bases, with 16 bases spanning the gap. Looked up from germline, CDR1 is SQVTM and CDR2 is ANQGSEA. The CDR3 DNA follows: TGCAGCGTTAGTCCCCTCCTAGCGATGAACACTGAAGCTTTCTTT. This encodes CSVSPLLAMNTEAFF. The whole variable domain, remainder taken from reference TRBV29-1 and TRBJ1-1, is SAVISQKPSRDICQRGTSLTIQCQVDSQVTMMFWYRQQPGQSLTLIATANQGSEATYESGFVIDKFPISRPNLTFSTLTVSNMSPEDSSIYLCSVSPLLAMNTEAFFGQGTRLTVV.

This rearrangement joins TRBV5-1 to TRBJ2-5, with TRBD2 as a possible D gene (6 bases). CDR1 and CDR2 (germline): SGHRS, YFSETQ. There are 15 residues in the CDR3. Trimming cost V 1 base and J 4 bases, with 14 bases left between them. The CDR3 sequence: CASSLRLGGLETQYF. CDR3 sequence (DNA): TGCGCCAGCAGCTTGAGGCTCGGGGGATTAGAGACCCAGTACTTC.

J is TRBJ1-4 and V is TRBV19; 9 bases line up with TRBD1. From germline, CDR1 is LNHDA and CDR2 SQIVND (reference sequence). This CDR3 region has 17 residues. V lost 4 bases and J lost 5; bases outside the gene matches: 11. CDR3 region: CASSSPGQGSVNEKLFF. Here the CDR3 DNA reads TGTGCCAGTAGTAGCCCGGGACAGGGCTCCGTAAATGAAAAACTGTTTTTT. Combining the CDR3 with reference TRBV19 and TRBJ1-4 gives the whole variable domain DGGITQSPKYLFRKEGQNVTLSCEQNLNHDAMYWYRQDPGQGLRLIYYSQIVNDFQKGDIAEGYSVSREKKESFPLTVTSAQKNPTAFYLCASSSPGQGSVNEKLFFGSGTQLSVL.

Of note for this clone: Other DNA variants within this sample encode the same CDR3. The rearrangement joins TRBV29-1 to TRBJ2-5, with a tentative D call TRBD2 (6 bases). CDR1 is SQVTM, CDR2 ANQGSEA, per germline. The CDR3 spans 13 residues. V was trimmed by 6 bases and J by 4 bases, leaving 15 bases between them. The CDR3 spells CSVEGLFGETQYF. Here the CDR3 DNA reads TGCAGCGTCGAGGGACTCTTTGGAGAGACCCAGTACTTC. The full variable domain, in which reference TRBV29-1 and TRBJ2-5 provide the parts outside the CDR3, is SAVISQKPSRDICQRGTSLTIQCQVDSQVTMMFWYRQQPGQSLTLIATANQGSEATYESGFVIDKFPISRPNLTFSTLTVSNMSPEDSSIYLCSVEGLFGETQYFGPGTRLLVL.

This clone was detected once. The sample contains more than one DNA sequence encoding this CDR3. CDR3 bases: TGCGCCAGCAGCTTGGTGGCAGGGATGAACACTGAAGCTTTCTTT. This encodes CASSLVAGMNTEAFF. The rearrangement links TRBV5-1 to TRBJ1-1; D is perhaps TRBD1 (5 bases). The V and J ends lost 0 bases and 0 bases respectively, with 9 bases between them. This CDR3 has 15 residues. CDR1 and CDR2 from the germline V gene are SGHRS and YFSETQ. The whole variable domain, remainder taken from reference TRBV5-1 and TRBJ1-1, is KAGVTQTPRYLIKTRGQQVTLSCSPISGHRSVSWYQQTPGQGLQFLFEYFSETQRNKGNFPGRFSGRQFSNSRSEMNVSTLELGDSALYLCASSLVAGMNTEAFFGQGTRLTVV.

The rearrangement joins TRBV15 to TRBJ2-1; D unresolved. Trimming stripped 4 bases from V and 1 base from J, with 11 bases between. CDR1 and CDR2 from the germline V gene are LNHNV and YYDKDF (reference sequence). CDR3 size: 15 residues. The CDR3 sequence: CATSKGVGSYNEQFF. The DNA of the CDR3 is TGTGCCACCAGCAAGGGCGTCGGGTCCTACAATGAGCAGTTCTTC. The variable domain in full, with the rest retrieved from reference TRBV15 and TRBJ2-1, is DAMVIQNPRYQVTQFGKPVTLSCSQTLNHNVMYWYQQKSSQAPKLLFHYYDKDFNNEADTPDNFQSRRPNTSFCFLDIRSPGLGDTAMYLCATSKGVGSYNEQFFGPGTRLTVL.

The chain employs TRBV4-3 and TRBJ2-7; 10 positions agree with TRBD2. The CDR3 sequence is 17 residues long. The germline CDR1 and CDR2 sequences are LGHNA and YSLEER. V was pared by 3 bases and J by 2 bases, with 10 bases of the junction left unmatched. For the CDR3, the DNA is TGCGCCAGCAGCCACCACCCTAGCGGGAGTGGGGCCTACGAGCAGTACTTC. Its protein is CASSHHPSGSGAYEQYF.

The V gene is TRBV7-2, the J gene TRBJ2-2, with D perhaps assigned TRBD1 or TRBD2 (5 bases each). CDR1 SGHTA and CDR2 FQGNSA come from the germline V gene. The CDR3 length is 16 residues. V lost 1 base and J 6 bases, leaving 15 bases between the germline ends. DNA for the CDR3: TGTGCCAGCAGCTTAGTCTCAGGGACGGTCGCCGGGGAGCTGTTTTTT. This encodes CASSLVSGTVAGELFF. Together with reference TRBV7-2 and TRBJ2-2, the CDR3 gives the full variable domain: GAGVSQSPSNKVTEKGKDVELRCDPISGHTALYWYRQSLGQGLEFLIYFQGNSAPDKSGLPSDRFSAERTGGSVSTLTIQRTQQEDSAVYLCASSLVSGTVAGELFFGEGSRLTVL.

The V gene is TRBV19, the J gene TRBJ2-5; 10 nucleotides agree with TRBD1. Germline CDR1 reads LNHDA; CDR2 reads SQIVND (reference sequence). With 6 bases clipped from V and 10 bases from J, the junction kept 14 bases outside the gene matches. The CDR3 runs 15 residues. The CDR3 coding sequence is TGTGCCAGTAGCAACCTGCGACAGGGGGCGGATGTCCAGTACTTC. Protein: CASSNLRQGADVQYF.

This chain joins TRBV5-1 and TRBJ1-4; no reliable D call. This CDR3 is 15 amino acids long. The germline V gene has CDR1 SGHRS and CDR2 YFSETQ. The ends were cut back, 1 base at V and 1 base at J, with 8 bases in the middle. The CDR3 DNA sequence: TGCGCCAGCAGCTTGAGGGCAGAAACTAATGAAAAACTGTTTTTT. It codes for CASSLRAETNEKLFF.

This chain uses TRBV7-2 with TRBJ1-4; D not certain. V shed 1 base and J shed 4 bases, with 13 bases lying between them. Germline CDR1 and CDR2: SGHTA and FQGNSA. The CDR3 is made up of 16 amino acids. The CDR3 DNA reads TGTGCCAGCAGCTTAGGTCAGACCCTCTATAATGAAAAACTGTTTTTT. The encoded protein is CASSLGQTLYNEKLFF.

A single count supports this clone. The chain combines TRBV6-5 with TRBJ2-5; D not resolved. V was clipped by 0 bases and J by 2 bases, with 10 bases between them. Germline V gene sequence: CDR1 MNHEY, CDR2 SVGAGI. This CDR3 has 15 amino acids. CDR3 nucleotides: TGTGCCAGCAGTTACTCGTCAGACACTCAAGAGACCCAGTACTTC. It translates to CASSYSSDTQETQYF.

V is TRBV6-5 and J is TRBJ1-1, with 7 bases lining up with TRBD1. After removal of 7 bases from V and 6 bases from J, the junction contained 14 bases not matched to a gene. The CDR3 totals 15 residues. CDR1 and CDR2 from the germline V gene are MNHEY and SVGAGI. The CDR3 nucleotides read TGTGCCAGCACCAACCAGGGGGGCAGGTACTCTGAAGCTTTCTTT. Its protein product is CASTNQGGRYSEAFF.

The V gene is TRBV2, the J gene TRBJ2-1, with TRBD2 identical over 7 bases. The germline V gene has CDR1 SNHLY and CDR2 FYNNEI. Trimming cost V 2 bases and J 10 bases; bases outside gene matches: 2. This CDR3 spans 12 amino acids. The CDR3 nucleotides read TGTGCCAGCAGTGAATCGGGACTAGAGCAGTTCTTC. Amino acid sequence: CASSESGLEQFF.

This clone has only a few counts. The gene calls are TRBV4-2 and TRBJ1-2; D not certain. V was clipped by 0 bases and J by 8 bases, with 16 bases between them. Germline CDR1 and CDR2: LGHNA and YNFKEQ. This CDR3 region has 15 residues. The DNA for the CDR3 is TGTGCCAGCAGCCAAGATGTGACCACGCTAGTAGGCTACACCTTC. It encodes CASSQDVTTLVGYTF.

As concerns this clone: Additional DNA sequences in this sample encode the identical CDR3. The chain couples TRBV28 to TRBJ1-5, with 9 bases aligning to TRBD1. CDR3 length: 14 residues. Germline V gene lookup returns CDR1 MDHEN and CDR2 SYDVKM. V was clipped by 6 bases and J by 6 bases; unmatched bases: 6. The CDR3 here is CASSRTGGGQPQHF. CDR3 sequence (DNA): TGTGCCAGCAGCCGAACAGGGGGCGGTCAGCCCCAGCATTTT.